This T cell receptor beta chain was identified in a study of cytomegalovirus exposure and HLA in healthy donors. Study-wide results and limits: Presence/absence analyses treated sequencing depth as roughly uniform across donors. Sequencing likely produced, as an artifact, a cluster of highly shared sequence variants.

A word on this clone: Its matching antigen is unknown.

The PCR was carried out with 60 Vbeta primers and 13 Jbeta primers. The data were produced by immunoSEQ multiplex PCR, yet TCRdb's version contains in-frame clones alone and is incomplete. This table holds fewer than 250,000 clones, around 83% found once. The sequenced material came from PBMCs. The clonotype was recovered from a woman in her forties or fifties in good health and CMV-seropositive.

The CDR3 nucleotides are TGTGCCAGCCGGTCGACAGGGGTTGAATATGGCTACACCTTC. Its translation: CASRSTGVEYGYTF. The chain carries TRBV25-1 and TRBJ1-2; 8 nucleotides align to TRBD1. V shed 8 bases and J 5 bases; nucleotides not matched to a gene: 10. There are 14 residues in the CDR3. The germline gives CDR1 MGHDK, CDR2 SYGVNS.